Below, 26 T cell receptor beta chains from the same sample are listed, as sequenced in a study of OX40 agonist ivuxolimab in advanced cancers. Profiling relied on immunoSEQ multiplex PCR, and the TCRdb table lists in-frame clones only, not all of them. There are roughly 68,000 clones in the sample; 83% occur only once, and under 1.5% lies in the top ten. The sample consisted of CD4+ or CD8+ T cells sorted from blood, taken in a trial of the OX40 agonist ivuxolimab. The origin of the receptors is an adult with an advanced solid tumor such as melanoma, head and neck, liver or kidney cancer.

As DNA, the CDR3 is TGCGCCAGCAGCTACTTTACAGGGGGGGCCTCGAACACCGGGGAGCTGTTTTTT. Amino acid sequence: CASSYFTGGASNTGELFF. The V gene is TRBV5-1, the J gene TRBJ2-2, with D possibly TRBD1 on 8 matching bases. Per germline, CDR1 SGHRS and CDR2 YFSETQ. The CDR3 extends over 18 amino acids. The germline V and J ends were trimmed by 3 bases and 0 bases, with 18 bases remaining between them.

The chain is built from TRBV6-9 and TRBJ2-1, with 8 bases fitting TRBD2. CDR1 and CDR2 (germline): MNHGY, SVAAGI. The CDR3 runs to 15 residues. V dropped 7 bases and J dropped 4; count of bases not matched to a gene: 9. CDR3 region: CASNPTSGRYNEQFF. The CDR3 DNA reads TGTGCCAGCAACCCTACTAGCGGACGTTACAATGAGCAGTTCTTC.

This clone has a single count. The same CDR3 arises from other DNA sequences in this sample as well. The chain joins TRBV7-7 to TRBJ2-3; possible D gene TRBD2, 6 bases. V dropped 3 bases and J dropped 1 base, with 8 bases sitting between them. Germline values: CDR1 SSHAT, CDR2 FNYEAQ (reference sequence). The CDR3 loop spans 14 amino acids. CDR3 loop: CASSLTGGTDTQYF. CDR3 DNA sequence: TGTGCCAGCAGCTTGACGGGGGGCACAGATACGCAGTATTTT.

The table lists this clone with a count of one. The rearrangement joins TRBV5-4 to TRBJ2-6; the D gene could be TRBD1 or TRBD2 (5 bases each). The germline V gene encodes CDR1 SGHNT and CDR2 YYREEE (reference sequence). The CDR3 covers 15 residues. Trimming shortened V by 9 bases and J by 0 bases, and 13 bases separated the two germline ends. CDR3 DNA sequence: TGTGCCATGACAGTACTAGGCTCTGGGGCCAACGTCCTGACTTTC. Amino acid sequence: CAMTVLGSGANVLTF. The full variable domain, completed using reference TRBV5-4 and TRBJ2-6, is ETGVTQSPTHLIKTRGQQVTLRCSSQSGHNTVSWYQQALGQGPQFIFQYYREEENGRGNFPPRFSGLQFPNYSSELNVNALELDDSALYLCAMTVLGSGANVLTFGAGSRLTVL.

The rearrangement joins TRBV10-3 to TRBJ1-2; D is perhaps TRBD1 (6 bases). Germline CDR1 and CDR2: ENHRY and SYGVKD. The V gene lost 5 bases and the J gene lost 8 bases, with 15 bases spanning the gap. CDR3 size: 13 residues. The CDR3 region is CAISTTGRGGYTF. The CDR3 DNA reads as TGTGCCATCAGTACGACAGGCAGAGGCGGCTACACCTTC.

The V gene is TRBV5-6, the J gene TRBJ2-5; the match to TRBD1 covers 7 bases. Germline values: CDR1 SGHDT, CDR2 YYEEEE. The CDR3 runs to 13 residues. Unmatched junction bases numbered 9, after V lost 9 bases and J lost 4 bases. CDR3 nucleotide sequence: TGTGCCACCCGGGACAGTCGGGGAGAGACCCAGTACTTC. Its protein product is CATRDSRGETQYF.

This clone was observed once. The genes are TRBV6-6 and TRBJ2-3; 10 bases align to TRBD1. Germline V gives CDR1 MNHNY, CDR2 SVGAGI (reference sequence). This CDR3 is built from 14 residues. Trimming removed 7 bases from V and 3 bases from J; junction bases left unmatched: 4. CDR3 residues: CASTRQGATDTQYF. DNA for the CDR3: TGTGCCAGCACCAGACAGGGGGCGACAGATACGCAGTATTTT.

The chain joins TRBV5-1 to TRBJ2-7; 9 nucleotides align to TRBD1. The CDR3 runs to 14 residues. Germline CDR1 is SGHRS and CDR2 is YFSETQ. Trimming cost V 1 base and J 6 bases; bases outside gene matches: 5. CDR3 nucleotides: TGCGCCAGCAGCTTGTCGGGACAGGGTGGCGAGCAGTACTTC. It specifies CASSLSGQGGEQYF.

This chain uses TRBV2 with TRBJ2-7; D is uncertain. The germline CDR1 and CDR2 sequences are SNHLY and FYNNEI. The CDR3 runs to 15 residues. V gave up 6 bases and J gave up 4 bases, with 19 bases separating them. The CDR3 spells CASSRSSGPPYEQYF. CDR3 in DNA: TGTGCCAGCAGCAGATCTTCAGGTCCCCCTTACGAGCAGTACTTC.

CDR3 DNA: TGCAGCGTTGGGTGGGGGATCAATCAGCCCCAGCATTTT. Residues: CSVGWGINQPQHF. The chain recombines TRBV29-1 with TRBJ1-5, with a weak D call TRBD1 (5 bases). Germline loops: CDR1 SQVTM, CDR2 ANQGSEA. The V and J ends lost 4 bases and 3 bases respectively, with 10 bases between them. The CDR3 sequence is 13 residues long.

In this sample, this clone turned up a few times. The rearrangement joins TRBV7-6 to TRBJ2-5; D possibly corresponds to TRBD2 (6 bases). The V gene's germline CDR1 is SGHVS and CDR2 FNYEAQ. CDR3 length: 13 residues. V lost 5 bases to trimming and J lost 2 bases, with 9 bases between them. As DNA, the CDR3 is TGTGCCAGCAGCCGAGGGAGGCAAGAGACCCAGTACTTC. This translates into CASSRGRQETQYF.

The chain carries TRBV19 and TRBJ1-5; 7 bases line up with TRBD1. V shed 4 bases and J 3 bases; nucleotides not matched to a gene: 3. Germline V CDR1 and CDR2: LNHDA, SQIVND (reference sequence). There are 14 residues in the CDR3. Here the CDR3 DNA reads TGTGCCAGTAGTACTACAGGGGTCAATCAGCCCCAGCATTTT. Protein: CASSTTGVNQPQHF.

The CDR3 nucleotides are TGTGCCTGGAGTTCTTTAGCGGGGGGAGGAACCGGGGAGCTGTTTTTT. This translates into CAWSSLAGGGTGELFF. V usage is TRBV30 and J usage is TRBJ2-2, with 10 bases matching TRBD2. With 2 bases clipped from V and 5 bases from J, the junction kept 8 bases outside the gene matches. From germline, CDR1 is GTSNPN and CDR2 SVGIG (reference sequence). The CDR3 totals 16 residues.

The chain carries TRBV27 and TRBJ1-5; D possibly corresponds to TRBD1 (5 bases). Trimming removed 0 bases at V and 6 bases at J, with 12 bases between. CDR3 length: 15 amino acids. Germline V lookup: CDR1 MNHEY, CDR2 SMNVEV (reference sequence). The CDR3 nucleotides are TGTGCCAGCAGTTTATCGTGGCAGGGAAGTCAGCCCCAGCATTTT. Protein: CASSLSWQGSQPQHF.

The V and J genes are TRBV4-1 and TRBJ1-5; TRBD1 might be the D (5 bases). Germline V lookup: CDR1 MGHRA, CDR2 YSYEKL. Deletions cut 0 bases from V and 3 bases from J, with 24 bases between. CDR3 length equals 20 residues. The CDR3 nucleotides are TGCGCCAGCAGCCAAGAGGGGCAAAGCGCGAGGTACCCACTCAATCAGCCCCAGCATTTT. This translates into CASSQEGQSARYPLNQPQHF.

This clone was counted a single time. This chain connects TRBV2 to TRBJ1-2; TRBD1 matches at 7 bases. The CDR3 is 14 amino acids. Germline CDR1 reads SNHLY; CDR2 reads FYNNEI. V shed 3 bases, J shed 3 bases, and the junction held 4 bases outside the gene matches. In DNA, the CDR3 is TGTGCCAGCAGTGAGATCACAGGGGACTATGGCTACACCTTC. It encodes CASSEITGDYGYTF.

The rearrangement joins TRBV5-6 to TRBJ2-5, with D tentatively TRBD1 (5 bases). This CDR3 spans 16 amino acids. Trimming took 4 bases from V and 1 from J, leaving 17 bases between them. CDR1 and CDR2 (germline): SGHDT, YYEEEE. This CDR3 is CASSVRQSGFQETQYF. As DNA, the CDR3 is TGTGCCAGCAGCGTAAGACAGTCAGGATTCCAAGAGACCCAGTACTTC.

In its sample, this clone was seen a few times. The V gene is TRBV7-9, the J gene TRBJ2-7; D unclear. The CDR3 totals 11 residues. From germline, CDR1 is SEHNR and CDR2 FQNEAQ (reference sequence). V was trimmed by 5 bases and J by 3 bases, leaving 5 bases between them. The CDR3 DNA reads as TGTGCCAGCAGCCTAGACTACGAGCAGTACTTC. Encoded protein: CASSLDYEQYF.

The chain couples TRBV14 to TRBJ1-6; no definite D call. This CDR3 is 14 amino acids long. Per the germline V gene, CDR1 is SGHDN and CDR2 is FVKESK. Trimming left V 3 bases short and J 7 bases short, with 10 bases between. CDR3: CASSQSGLNSPLHF. CDR3 nucleotide sequence: TGTGCCAGCAGCCAGTCCGGCCTAAATTCACCCCTCCACTTT.

The V and J genes are TRBV7-9 and TRBJ2-7; unclear D gene. V lost 1 base and J lost 4, with 11 bases in between. Germline V gene lookup returns CDR1 SEHNR and CDR2 FQNEAQ (reference sequence). The CDR3 has 14 residues. The CDR3 protein is CASSLGNSPYEQYF. In nucleotides, the CDR3 is TGTGCCAGCAGCTTAGGGAACAGTCCATACGAGCAGTACTTC.

The chain carries TRBV6-5 and TRBJ2-7; the match to TRBD1 covers 9 bases. V lost 3 bases to trimming and J lost 0 bases; unmatched junction nucleotides: 6. This CDR3 is 16 amino acids long. Per germline, CDR1 MNHEY and CDR2 SVGAGI. The DNA of the CDR3 is TGTGCCAGCAGTTATGGGGGGACAGGGACCTCCTACGAGCAGTACTTC. This sequence encodes CASSYGGTGTSYEQYF.

In its sample, this clone was seen once. The gene calls are TRBV12-5 and TRBJ2-7; possibly TRBD1 or TRBD2 for D (5 bases each). Germline V gene lookup returns CDR1 LGHNT and CDR2 FRNRAP. This CDR3 region has 14 residues. V lost 6 bases, J lost 2 bases, and 14 bases lay in between. CDR3 in amino acids: CASGSGTPPYEQYF. CDR3 bases: TGTGCTAGTGGCTCCGGGACCCCGCCCTACGAGCAGTACTTC.

The V gene is TRBV5-1, the J gene TRBJ2-7; unclear D gene. The CDR3 spans 14 residues. The V gene lost 2 bases and the J gene lost 3 bases, with 12 bases spanning the gap. Germline V CDR1 and CDR2: SGHRS, YFSETQ. The CDR3 loop is CASSFAEIYYEQYF. The CDR3 region has the DNA TGCGCCAGCAGCTTTGCGGAGATCTACTACGAGCAGTACTTC.

This clone was seen only a few times. CDR3 bases: TGTGCCAGCTCACCACCGGGGCAGGGGGCTCACGAGCAGTACTTC. It codes for CASSPPGQGAHEQYF. The chain uses TRBV18 and TRBJ2-7; 8 bases fit TRBD1. Trimming removed 0 bases from V and 5 bases from J; junction bases left unmatched: 6. Germline V gives CDR1 KGHSH, CDR2 LQKENI. This CDR3 has 15 amino acids.

There are a few counts of this clone. This rearrangement joins TRBV29-1 to TRBJ2-1; D is uncertain. There are 14 residues in the CDR3. V lost 1 base, J lost 0 bases, and 7 bases lay in between. Germline CDR1 is SQVTM and CDR2 is ANQGSEA. DNA of the CDR3: TGCAGCGTTGAAGGGCGGATCTCCTACAATGAGCAGTTCTTC. Translating it yields CSVEGRISYNEQFF.

This clone was found once. The chain carries TRBV5-4 and TRBJ1-5, with D uncertain. The CDR3 has 13 residues. The V gene lost 2 bases and the J gene lost 6 bases, with 9 bases spanning the gap. Germline V gene sequence: CDR1 SGHNT, CDR2 YYREEE (reference sequence). CDR3 loop: CASSFSVGQPQHF. In DNA, the CDR3 is TGTGCCAGCAGCTTCTCCGTGGGTCAGCCCCAGCATTTT. The variable domain in full, completed from reference TRBV5-4 and TRBJ1-5, reads ETGVTQSPTHLIKTRGQQVTLRCSSQSGHNTVSWYQQALGQGPQFIFQYYREEENGRGNFPPRFSGLQFPNYSSELNVNALELDDSALYLCASSFSVGQPQHFGDGTRLSIL.